This TCR beta chain stems from a study of cytomegalovirus exposure and HLA in healthy donors. About the research overall: Falling in the Caucasian-associated ancestry cluster were 81% of some 400 genotyped donors. Study-wide results and caveats: Whilst most TCR sequences proved rare, a subset of public TCRs occurred across many donors. Among the most significant clusters, several appeared linked to common viral pathogens in a later analysis. Analysis was carried out at a later point, and it linked a missense DCLRE1C variant to TCR beta V- and J-gene trimming.

Germline lookup yields CDR1 MNHNY and CDR2 SVGAGI (reference sequence). After removal of 8 bases from V and 2 bases from J, the junction contained 5 bases not matched to a gene. CDR3 length: 13 amino acids. This clone was counted only a few times. Its antigen is still unknown. PCR employed 60 Vbeta and 13 Jbeta primers. Profiling relied on immunoSEQ multiplex PCR, and the TCRdb table lists in-frame clones only, not all of them. This table holds about 150,000 clones, about 9.1% found once. The chain employs TRBV6-6 and TRBJ1-1, with 7 bases aligning to TRBD1. The TCR comes from a woman in her thirties or forties in good health and CMV-seropositive. The sample was PBMCs. The chain's CDR3 is CASLWDRNTEAFF. The DNA of the CDR3 is TGTGCCAGCCTGTGGGACAGAAACACTGAAGCTTTCTTT.